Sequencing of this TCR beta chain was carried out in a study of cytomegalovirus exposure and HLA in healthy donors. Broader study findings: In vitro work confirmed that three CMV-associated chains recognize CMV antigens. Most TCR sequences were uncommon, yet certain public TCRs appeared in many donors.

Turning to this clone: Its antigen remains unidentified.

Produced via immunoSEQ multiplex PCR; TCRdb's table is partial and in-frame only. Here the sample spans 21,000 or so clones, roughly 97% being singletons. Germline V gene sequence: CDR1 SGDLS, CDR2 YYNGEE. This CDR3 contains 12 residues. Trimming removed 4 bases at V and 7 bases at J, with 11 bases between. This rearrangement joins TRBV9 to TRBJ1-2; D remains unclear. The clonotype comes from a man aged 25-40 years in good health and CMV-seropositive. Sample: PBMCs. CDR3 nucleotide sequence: TGTGCCAGCAGCCCCAATCTAGGTGGCTACACCTTC. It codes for CASSPNLGGYTF.